This T cell receptor beta chain was found in a study of blood T cell repertoires in COVID-19. CDR1 is LNHDA, CDR2 SQIVND, per germline (reference sequence). The CDR3 runs 15 residues. The junction had 5 bases not matched to a gene; V was cut back by 3 bases and J by 5 bases. The repertoire was sequenced with immunoSEQ multiplex PCR; TCRdb's copy has only in-frame clones and lacks some. The sample lists about 97,000 clones, around 92% occurring once. Input material: peripheral blood. The clonotype comes from a man aged 45-65 years with active COVID-19. The chain joins TRBV19 to TRBJ1-5, with 9 bases that match TRBD1. The CDR3 nucleotides read TGTGCCAGTAGTATCTCGGGACAGGGTTATCAGCCCCAGCATTTT. Amino acid sequence: CASSISGQGYQPQHF.